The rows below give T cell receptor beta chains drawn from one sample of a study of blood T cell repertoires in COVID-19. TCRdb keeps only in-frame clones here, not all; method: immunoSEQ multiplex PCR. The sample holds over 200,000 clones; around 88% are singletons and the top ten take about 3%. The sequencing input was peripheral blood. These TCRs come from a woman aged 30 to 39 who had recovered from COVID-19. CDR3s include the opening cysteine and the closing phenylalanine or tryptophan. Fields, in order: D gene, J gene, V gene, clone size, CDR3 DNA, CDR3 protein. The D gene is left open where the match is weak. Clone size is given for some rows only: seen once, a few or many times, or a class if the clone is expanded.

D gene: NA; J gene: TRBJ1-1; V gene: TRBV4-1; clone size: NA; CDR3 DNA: TGCGCCAGCAGCCAAGTTTGGCAAGACACTGAAGCTTTCTTT; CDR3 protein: CASSQVWQDTEAFF
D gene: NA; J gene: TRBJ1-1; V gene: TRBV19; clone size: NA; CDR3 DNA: TGTGCCAGTAGTTCCGTACAGGGAAGGTGGACTGAAGCTTTCTTT; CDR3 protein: CASSSVQGRWTEAFF
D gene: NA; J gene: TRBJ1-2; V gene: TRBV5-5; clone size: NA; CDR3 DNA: TGTGCCAGCAGCTCCCGGGGGGGGTACGGCTACACCTTC; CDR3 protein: CASSSRGGYGYTF
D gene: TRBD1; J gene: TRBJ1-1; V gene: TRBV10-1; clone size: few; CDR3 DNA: TGCGCCAGCAGCCTCAGCGGACAGGGGTTAGCTTTCTTT; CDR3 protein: CASSLSGQGLAFF
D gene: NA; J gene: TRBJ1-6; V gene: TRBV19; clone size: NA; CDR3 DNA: TGTGCCAGTAGTATAGCCGGGACTGGTAATTCACCCCTCCACTTT; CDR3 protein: CASSIAGTGNSPLHF
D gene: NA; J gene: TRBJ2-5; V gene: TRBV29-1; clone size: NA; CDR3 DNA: TGCAGCGTTGGTAAGGGGCCCGTCCAAGAGACCCAGTACTTC; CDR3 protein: CSVGKGPVQETQYF
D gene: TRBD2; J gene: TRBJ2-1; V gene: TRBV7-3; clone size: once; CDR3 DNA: TGTGCCAGCAGCTTAGCAGCGGGGGCCTACAATGAGCAGTTCTTC; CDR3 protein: CASSLAAGAYNEQFF
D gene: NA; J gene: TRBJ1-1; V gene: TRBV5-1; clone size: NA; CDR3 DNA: TGCGCCAGCAGCTTTACAGGTTTTATGAACACTGAAGCTTTCTTT; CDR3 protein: CASSFTGFMNTEAFF
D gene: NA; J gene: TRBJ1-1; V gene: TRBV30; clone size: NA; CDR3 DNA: TGTGCCTGGAACAGGCAAATGACTGAAGCTTTCTTT; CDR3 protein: CAWNRQMTEAFF
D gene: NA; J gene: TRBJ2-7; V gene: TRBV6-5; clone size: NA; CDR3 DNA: TGTGCCACCCGACGGGTGGTCGAGCAGTACTTC; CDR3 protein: CATRRVVEQYF
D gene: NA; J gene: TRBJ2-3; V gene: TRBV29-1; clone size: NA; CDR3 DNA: TGCAGCGTTGCGACTAGAGTTTCAGATACGCAGTATTTT; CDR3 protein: CSVATRVSDTQYF
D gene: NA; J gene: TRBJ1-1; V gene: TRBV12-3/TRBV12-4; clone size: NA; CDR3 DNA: TGTGCCAGCAGGTGGGGCGCGGTCACTGAAGCTTTCTTT; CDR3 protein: CASRWGAVTEAFF
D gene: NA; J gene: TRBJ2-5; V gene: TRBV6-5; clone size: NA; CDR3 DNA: TGTGCCAGCAGTTACGGGCGTGGGGGCACGTCGGAGACCCAGTACTTC; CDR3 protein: CASSYGRGGTSETQYF
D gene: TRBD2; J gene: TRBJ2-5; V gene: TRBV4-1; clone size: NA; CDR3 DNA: TGCGCCAGCGGGGGACTACAACAAGAGACCCAGTACTTC; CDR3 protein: CASGGLQQETQYF
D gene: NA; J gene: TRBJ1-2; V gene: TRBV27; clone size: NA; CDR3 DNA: TGTGCCAGCAGTTCGGGACTCCGGGGCTACACCTTC; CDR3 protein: CASSSGLRGYTF
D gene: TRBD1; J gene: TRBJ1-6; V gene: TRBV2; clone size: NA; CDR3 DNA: TGTGCCAGCAGTACCAGAAGTCCCGGGACAGGGATTGATTCACCCCTCCACTTT; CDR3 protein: CASSTRSPGTGIDSPLHF
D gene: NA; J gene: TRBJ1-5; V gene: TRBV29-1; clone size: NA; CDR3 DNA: TGCAGCGTTGCGACGACAGGCAGGGATCAGCCCCAGCATTTT; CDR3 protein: CSVATTGRDQPQHF
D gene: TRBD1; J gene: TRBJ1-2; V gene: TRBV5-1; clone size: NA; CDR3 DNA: TGCGCCAGCAGCATCCGGACAGGCGGAAGTGGCTACACCTTC; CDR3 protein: CASSIRTGGSGYTF
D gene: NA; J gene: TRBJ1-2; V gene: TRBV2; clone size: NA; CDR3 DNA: TGTGCCAGCAGTGCACAGTCCTATGGCTACACCTTC; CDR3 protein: CASSAQSYGYTF
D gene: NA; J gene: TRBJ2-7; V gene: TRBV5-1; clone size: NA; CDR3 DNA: TGCGCCAGCAGCTTGGAAGACAACTCCTACGAGCAGTACTTC; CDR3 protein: CASSLEDNSYEQYF
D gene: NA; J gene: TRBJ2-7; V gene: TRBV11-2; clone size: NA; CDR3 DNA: TGTGCCAGCAGCTTATACCTCGGGACAACCTACGAGCAGTACTTC; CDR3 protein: CASSLYLGTTYEQYF
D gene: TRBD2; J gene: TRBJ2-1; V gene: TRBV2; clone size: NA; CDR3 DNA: TGTGCCAGCAGTGACTTCCGGGCTAGCGGAAGGACGTACAATGAGCAGTTCTTC; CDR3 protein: CASSDFRASGRTYNEQFF
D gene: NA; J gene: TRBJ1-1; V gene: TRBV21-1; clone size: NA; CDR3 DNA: TGTGCCAGCAGCCCAACAGGGGGTAACACTGAAGCTTTCTTT; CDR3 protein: CASSPTGGNTEAFF
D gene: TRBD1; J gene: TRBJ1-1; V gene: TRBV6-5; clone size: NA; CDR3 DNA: TGTGCCAGCCGACAGGGACTCACTGAAGCTTTCTTT; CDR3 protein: CASRQGLTEAFF
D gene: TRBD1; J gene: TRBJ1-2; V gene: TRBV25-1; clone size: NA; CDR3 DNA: TGTGCCAGCAGTGTCCGGGACAGGGGGCGAGGAGGCTACACCTTC; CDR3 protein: CASSVRDRGRGGYTF
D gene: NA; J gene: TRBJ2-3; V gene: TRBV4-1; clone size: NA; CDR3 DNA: TGCGCCAGCAGCCAAGGTGCGGGGGCACCAGATACGCAGTATTTT; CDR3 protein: CASSQGAGAPDTQYF
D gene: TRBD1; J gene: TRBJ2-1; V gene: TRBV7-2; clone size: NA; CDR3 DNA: TGTGCCAGCAGCTTCGACAGGGTGAATGAGCAGTTCTTC; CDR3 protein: CASSFDRVNEQFF
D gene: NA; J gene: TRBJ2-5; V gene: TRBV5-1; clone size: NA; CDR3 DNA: TGCGCCAGCAGCTTGCTGGCCGGGGAAGAGACCCAGTACTTC; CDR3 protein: CASSLLAGEETQYF
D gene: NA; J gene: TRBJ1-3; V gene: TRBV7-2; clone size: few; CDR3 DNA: TGTGCCAGCAGCTTAGGAGGGTTCGGGGGTTACTCTGGAAACACCATATATTTT; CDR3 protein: CASSLGGFGGYSGNTIYF
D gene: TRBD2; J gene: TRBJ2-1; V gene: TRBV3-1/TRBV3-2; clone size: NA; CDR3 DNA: TGTGCCAGCAGCCAAGTACTAGCGTTTTACACTTACAATGAGCAGTTCTTC; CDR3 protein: CASSQVLAFYTYNEQFF
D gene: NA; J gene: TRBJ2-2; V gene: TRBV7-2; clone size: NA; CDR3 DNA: TGTGCCAGCAGCTTACCGGGACTCATCACCGGGGAGCTGTTTTTT; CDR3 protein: CASSLPGLITGELFF
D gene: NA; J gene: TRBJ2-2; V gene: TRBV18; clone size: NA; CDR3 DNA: TGTGCCAGCTCTGCGGGTCGGCCCGGGGAGCTGTTTTTT; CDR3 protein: CASSAGRPGELFF
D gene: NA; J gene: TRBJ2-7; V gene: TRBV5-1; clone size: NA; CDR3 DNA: TGCGCCAGCAGCTTGTTAGGGGATTACGAGCAGTACTTC; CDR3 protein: CASSLLGDYEQYF
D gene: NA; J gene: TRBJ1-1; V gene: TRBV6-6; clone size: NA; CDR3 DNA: TGTGCCAGCAGTCTAAAGGGAGGGAACACTGAAGCTTTCTTT; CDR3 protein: CASSLKGGNTEAFF
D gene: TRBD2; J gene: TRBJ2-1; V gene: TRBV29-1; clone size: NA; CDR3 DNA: TGCAGCGTCCAACCGGGGGGGTACAATGAGCAGTTCTTC; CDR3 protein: CSVQPGGYNEQFF
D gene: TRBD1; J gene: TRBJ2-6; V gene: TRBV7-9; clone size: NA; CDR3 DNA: TGTGCCAGCAGCTCAAGTGACAGGGAGTCTGTCCTGACTTTC; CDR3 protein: CASSSSDRESVLTF
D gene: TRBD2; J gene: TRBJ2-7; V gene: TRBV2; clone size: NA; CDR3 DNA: TGTGCCAGCTCAGCGGGGCAGGACTACGAGCAGTACTTC; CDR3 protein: CASSAGQDYEQYF
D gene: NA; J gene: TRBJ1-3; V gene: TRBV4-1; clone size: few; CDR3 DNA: TGCGCCAGCAGCCAAGGTATCTCTGGAAACACCATATATTTT; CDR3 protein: CASSQGISGNTIYF
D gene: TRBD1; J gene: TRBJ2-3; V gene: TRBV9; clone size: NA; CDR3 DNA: TGTGCCAGCAGCGCCCGACAGGGAGGCACAGATACGCAGTATTTT; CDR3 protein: CASSARQGGTDTQYF
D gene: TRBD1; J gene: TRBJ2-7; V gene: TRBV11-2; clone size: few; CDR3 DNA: TGTGCCAGCAGCTTAGCACAGGGGGGCCACGAGCAGTACTTC; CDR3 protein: CASSLAQGGHEQYF
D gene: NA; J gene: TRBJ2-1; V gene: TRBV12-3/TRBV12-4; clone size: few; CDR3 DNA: TGTGCCAGCAAAGGCCCCTATAGCGATGAGCAGTTCTTC; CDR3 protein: CASKGPYSDEQFF
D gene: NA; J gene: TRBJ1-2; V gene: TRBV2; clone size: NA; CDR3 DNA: TGTGCCAGCAGTTCCAAGACAGGATCAGGAGGCTACACCTTC; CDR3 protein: CASSSKTGSGGYTF
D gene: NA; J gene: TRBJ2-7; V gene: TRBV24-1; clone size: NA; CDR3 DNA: TGTGCCACCAGATTCCCCCCCCCTTACGAGCAGTACTTC; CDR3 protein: CATRFPPPYEQYF
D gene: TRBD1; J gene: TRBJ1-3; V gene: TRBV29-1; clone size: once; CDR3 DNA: TGCAGGGAGATTACAGGGGACGGAAACACCATATATTTT; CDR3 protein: CREITGDGNTIYF
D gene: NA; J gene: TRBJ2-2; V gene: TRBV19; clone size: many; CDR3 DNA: TGTGCCAGTAGTATCCTAAACACCGGGGAGCTGTTTTTT; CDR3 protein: CASSILNTGELFF
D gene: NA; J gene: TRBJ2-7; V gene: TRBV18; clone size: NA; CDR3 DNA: TGTGCCAGCTCACCAGGGGCCTCCGAGCAGTACTTC; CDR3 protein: CASSPGASEQYF
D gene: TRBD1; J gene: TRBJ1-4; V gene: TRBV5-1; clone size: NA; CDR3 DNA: TGCGCCAGCAGCTTGGGACAGGGGGCTCTAAGTCGGGAAAAACTGTTTTTT; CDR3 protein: CASSLGQGALSREKLFF
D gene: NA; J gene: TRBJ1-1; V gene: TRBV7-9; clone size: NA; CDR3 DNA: TGTGCCAGCAGCCGTACTACAGGGAACACTGAAGCTTTCTTT; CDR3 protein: CASSRTTGNTEAFF
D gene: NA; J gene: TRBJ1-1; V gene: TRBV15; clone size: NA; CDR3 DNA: TGTGCCACCAGCAGAGGTTCAGGGGTTGATACTGAAGCTTTCTTT; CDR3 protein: CATSRGSGVDTEAFF
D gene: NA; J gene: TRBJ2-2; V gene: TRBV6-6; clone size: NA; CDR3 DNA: TGTGCCAGCAGTTCGGCACGGGGAGGAGGGGAGCTGTTTTTT; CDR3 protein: CASSSARGGGELFF
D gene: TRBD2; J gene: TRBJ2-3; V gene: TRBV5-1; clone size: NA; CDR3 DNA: TGCGCCAGCAGCTTGATTAGCGGGGGAGGGACAGATACGCAGTATTTT; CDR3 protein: CASSLISGGGTDTQYF
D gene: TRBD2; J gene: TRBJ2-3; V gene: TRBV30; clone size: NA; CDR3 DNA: TGTGCCTGGAGTCCAAAATCGGGGAGGGTCACAGATACGCAGTATTTT; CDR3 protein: CAWSPKSGRVTDTQYF
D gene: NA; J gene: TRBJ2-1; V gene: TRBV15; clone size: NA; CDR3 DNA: TGTGCCACCAGCAGACACAGGGTTTTGGGTGAGCAGTTCTTC; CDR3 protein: CATSRHRVLGEQFF
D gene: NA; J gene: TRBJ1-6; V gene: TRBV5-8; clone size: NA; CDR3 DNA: TGTGCCAGCAGCCTGTATTTTAATTCACCCCTCCACTTT; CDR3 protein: CASSLYFNSPLHF
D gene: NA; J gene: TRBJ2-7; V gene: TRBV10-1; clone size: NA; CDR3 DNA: TGCGCCAGCAGCCCGAAGGGGCTCGGCGAGCAGTACTTC; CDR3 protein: CASSPKGLGEQYF
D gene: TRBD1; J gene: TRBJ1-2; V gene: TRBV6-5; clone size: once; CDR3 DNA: TGTGCCAGCTGGGGACAGGGCGACAATGGCTACACCTTC; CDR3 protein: CASWGQGDNGYTF
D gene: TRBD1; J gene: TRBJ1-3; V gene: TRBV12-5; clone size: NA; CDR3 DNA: TGTGCTAGTGGTCGCCCCAGGGGGAGCTCTGGAAACACCATATATTTT; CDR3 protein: CASGRPRGSSGNTIYF
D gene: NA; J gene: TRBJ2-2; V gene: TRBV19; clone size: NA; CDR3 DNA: TGTGCCACCTCCGGAGCGTTTAACACCGGGGAGCTGTTTTTT; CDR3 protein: CATSGAFNTGELFF
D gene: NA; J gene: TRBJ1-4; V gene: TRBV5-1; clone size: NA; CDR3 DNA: TGCGCCAGCAGCTTGGAGGGTCAAGAGGGCGGAAAACTGTTTTTT; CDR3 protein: CASSLEGQEGGKLFF
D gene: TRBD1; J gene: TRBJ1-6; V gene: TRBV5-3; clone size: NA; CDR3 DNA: TGTGCCAGAACCGCACAGGGGGCGCGTAATTCACCCCTCCACTTT; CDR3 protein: CARTAQGARNSPLHF